This TCR beta chain was sequenced during a study of vaccination and CD4 T cells after COVID-19. Study-wide context: Cultures designated as controls were supplied with a CEFX pool, an HIV-1 Nef pool, or no peptide.

Treatment defined: roughly 11-day PBMC culture with coronavirus spike peptide pools or control peptides (ViraFEST assay). Samples of CD4+ T cells were obtained from the unexposed donor before the COVID-19 pandemic (2011-2018). Antigen-specific T cells were expanded with peptide pools by ViraFEST, and TCRs were then sequenced. Peptide pools at about 9.5 ug/ml, together with 10 IU/ml IL-2, were added to cultures of roughly 2.1 million PBMCs per well. A word on this clonotype: The antigen is not known.

Researchers used the Oncomine TCR Beta short-read assay to sequence DNA from cultured CD4+ T cells. TCRdb re-derived calls from the PCR reads in MiXCR, one entry per CDR3 protein. Of several thousand distinct CDR3 sequences in the sample, over 40% were seen once. Study conclusions and caveats: Spike mono-reactivity was found in 304 of 307 vaccine-specific clones from convalescent patients.

The clonotype was recovered from a human donor in good health. Sequencing was done on a sample of CD4+ T cells from blood, cultured in vitro.

The CDR3 DNA reads TGCAGTGCCGAGGAGGAGACCCAGTACTTC. It is translated as CSAEEETQYF. The chain links TRBV20-1 to TRBJ2-5; D is ambiguous. The germline V gene encodes CDR1 DFQATT and CDR2 SNEGSKA (reference sequence). This CDR3 comprises 10 residues. V was pared by 6 bases and J by 5 bases, with 7 bases between.